These T cell receptor beta chains were read from a single sample in a study of technical replicates of blood from a few donors. Generated by immunoSEQ multiplex PCR, the TCRdb table keeps only in-frame clones and is missing some. The table records more than 65,000 clones, more than 85% of them present only once. The sequenced sample consisted of T cells isolated from PBMCs. These receptors were obtained from a human donor in good health. The CDR3 runs from the conserved cysteine through the conserved F or W. The D gene is left open where the match is weak. Size tells how often a clone was seen (once, few, many) or the class of an expanded clone, and some rows leave it out.

clone_size j_call d_call v_call cdr3_aa cdr3_nt
. TRBJ2-1 . TRBV14 CASSQEMTAYNEQFF TGTGCCAGCAGCCAAGAGATGACTGCCTACAATGAGCAGTTCTTC
once TRBJ2-7 TRBD2 TRBV5-6 CASRMLGLAGDYEQYF TGTGCCAGCAGAATGCTGGGACTAGCGGGAGACTACGAGCAGTACTTC
. TRBJ2-7 . TRBV28 CASSVTGMSSYEQYF TGTGCCAGCAGTGTAACAGGGATGAGCTCCTACGAGCAGTACTTC
. TRBJ2-3 TRBD1 TRBV4-3 CASSPLTGAHQYF TGCGCCAGCAGCCCCCTCACAGGGGCCCATCAGTATTTT
. TRBJ1-1 TRBD1 TRBV6-5 CASSTGAEAFF TGTGCCAGCAGTACAGGGGCTGAAGCTTTCTTT
few TRBJ1-1 . TRBV5-1 CASSLDRTNTEAFF TGCGCCAGCAGCTTGGACAGGACGAACACTGAAGCTTTCTTT
. TRBJ1-2 TRBD1 TRBV6-5 CASSYRDSRRRYGYTF TGTGCCAGCAGTTACCGGGACAGCCGCCGTCGATATGGCTACACCTTC
. TRBJ2-7 . TRBV7-8 CASSPSFYEQYF TGTGCCAGCAGCCCGTCCTTCTACGAGCAGTACTTC
. TRBJ2-7 TRBD1 TRBV28 CASSAYGTGPYEQYF TGTGCCAGCAGTGCCTACGGGACAGGGCCCTACGAGCAGTACTTC
. TRBJ1-1 . TRBV30 CAWRQGNTEAFF TGTGCCTGGAGACAGGGGAACACTGAAGCTTTCTTT
. TRBJ2-7 . TRBV7-2 CASSLGLHSDEQYF TGTGCCAGCAGCTTGGGACTCCACTCAGACGAGCAGTACTTC
. TRBJ1-1 TRBD1 TRBV19 CASKTGTANTEAFF TGTGCCAGCAAAACCGGGACAGCCAACACTGAAGCTTTCTTT
. TRBJ2-1 TRBD2 TRBV5-8 CASSHGTSSYNEQFF TGTGCCAGCAGCCATGGGACTAGCTCCTACAATGAGCAGTTCTTC
. TRBJ2-7 TRBD1 TRBV28 CASTPPGQSAYEQYF TGTGCCAGCACACCCCCGGGACAGTCAGCCTACGAGCAGTACTTC
. TRBJ1-2 . TRBV6-1 CASSEWGGDYGYTF TGTGCCAGCAGTGAATGGGGAGGTGACTATGGCTACACCTTC
. TRBJ2-3 TRBD2 TRBV2 CASSELKRDVRADTQYF TGTGCCAGCAGTGAATTAAAGCGGGATGTCCGTGCAGATACGCAGTATTTT
. TRBJ2-1 TRBD2 TRBV14 CASSLPQSRSGRVWNEQFF TGTGCCAGCAGCCTACCCCAGTCGAGGAGCGGGAGGGTGTGGAATGAGCAGTTCTTC
. TRBJ1-1 . TRBV6-5 CASSYSRGPPNTEAFF TGTGCCAGCAGTTACTCCAGAGGTCCCCCTAACACTGAAGCTTTCTTT
. TRBJ2-1 . TRBV5-1 CASSRTSSYNEQFF TGCGCCAGCAGCCGGACTTCCTCCTACAATGAGCAGTTCTTC
. TRBJ1-1 . TRBV27 CASRHYGQGLMNTEAFF TGTGCCAGCAGACACTACGGGCAGGGGCTAATGAACACTGAAGCTTTCTTT
. TRBJ1-4 . TRBV9 CASSVSATNEKLFF TGTGCCAGCAGCGTCAGTGCAACTAATGAAAAACTGTTTTTT
. TRBJ2-7 TRBD1 TRBV18 CASSLGTASYEQYF TGTGCCAGCTCACTAGGGACAGCCTCCTACGAGCAGTACTTC
. TRBJ1-1 . TRBV6-5 CASSTKGDTEAFF TGTGCCAGCTCAACAAAGGGGGACACTGAAGCTTTCTTT
once TRBJ2-7 TRBD2 TRBV9 CASGRLAGEYEQYF TGTGCCAGCGGCAGACTAGCGGGAGAATACGAGCAGTACTTC
. TRBJ2-2 . TRBV4-2 CASSQDHGLGSKYTGELFF TGTGCCAGCAGCCAAGATCACGGTCTGGGCTCTAAATACACCGGGGAGCTGTTTTTT
. TRBJ2-4 . TRBV11-2 CASSFGSGAKNIQYF TGTGCCAGCAGCTTCGGGAGCGGGGCCAAAAACATTCAGTACTTC
. TRBJ2-2 . TRBV29-1 CSVESGQSNTGELFF TGCAGCGTTGAATCCGGACAGTCGAACACCGGGGAGCTGTTTTTT
. TRBJ2-3 . TRBV7-2 CASSLYTQYF TGTGCCAGCAGCCTCTATACGCAGTATTTT
once TRBJ2-3 TRBD2 TRBV11-2 CASSPSGTTQYF TGTGCCAGCAGCCCTAGCGGGACTACGCAGTATTTT
. TRBJ1-1 TRBD1 TRBV2 CASSWDRGMGAFF TGTGCCAGCAGTTGGGACAGGGGTATGGGGGCTTTCTTT
. TRBJ1-2 TRBD1 TRBV11-3 CASSPWTGDYGYTF TGTGCCAGCAGCCCATGGACAGGTGACTATGGCTACACCTTC
few TRBJ1-1 . TRBV9 CASSYSQGNTEAFF TGTGCCAGCAGCTATTCCCAGGGGAACACTGAAGCTTTCTTT
. TRBJ2-7 TRBD1 TRBV4-2 CASSQETGGAYEQYF TGTGCCAGCAGCCAAGAGACAGGGGGCGCCTACGAGCAGTACTTC
once TRBJ1-1 TRBD1 TRBV7-9 CASSRRTGNTEAFF TGTGCCAGCAGCCGTCGGACAGGGAACACTGAAGCTTTCTTT
. TRBJ2-1 TRBD1 TRBV5-1 CASSLEPGQGWVEQFF TGCGCCAGCAGCTTGGAACCGGGACAGGGGTGGGTTGAGCAGTTCTTC
. TRBJ2-7 TRBD1 TRBV7-8 CASSLAYRDRSSYEQYF TGTGCCAGCAGCTTAGCCTACCGGGACAGGAGCTCCTACGAGCAGTACTTC
. TRBJ1-2 TRBD1 TRBV9 CASSVGTGGGYTF TGTGCCAGCAGCGTGGGGACAGGAGGAGGCTACACCTTC
. TRBJ1-2 . TRBV18 CASSPPARVRLPYGYTF TGTGCCAGCTCACCACCGGCGAGGGTTCGGTTACCCTATGGCTACACCTTC
. TRBJ1-4 . TRBV10-3 CAISAGENEKLFF TGTGCCATCAGTGCCGGGGAAAATGAAAAACTGTTTTTT
. TRBJ1-3 TRBD1 TRBV5-1 CASSHGRDRGGNTIYF TGCGCCAGCAGTCACGGCCGGGACAGGGGTGGAAACACCATATATTTT
. TRBJ1-5 . TRBV5-5 CASSLAGGNQPQHF TGTGCCAGCAGCTTAGCAGGGGGCAATCAGCCCCAGCATTTT
. TRBJ1-5 TRBD1 TRBV18 CASSGQGNDQPQHF TGTGCCAGCTCCGGACAGGGGAACGACCAGCCCCAGCATTTT
. TRBJ2-2 . TRBV2 CATRDTSPGELFF TGTGCCACCCGGGACACTTCCCCCGGGGAGCTGTTTTTT
once TRBJ1-1 . TRBV12-2 CASRYRDRRNTEAFF TGTGCAAGTCGCTATAGGGACAGAAGGAACACTGAAGCTTTCTTT
once TRBJ1-2 . TRBV2 CASTTTAPHGYTF TGTGCCAGCACTACCACAGCCCCCCATGGCTACACCTTC
. TRBJ1-4 TRBD1 TRBV5-5 CASSLAAQGAGGEKLFF TGTGCCAGCAGCTTGGCGGCCCAGGGGGCGGGTGGTGAAAAACTGTTTTTT
. TRBJ2-1 . TRBV7-2 CASSLGTGNYNEQFF TGTGCCAGCAGCTTAGGAACAGGGAATTACAATGAGCAGTTCTTC
. TRBJ2-1 TRBD2 TRBV5-5 CASSLALREVHNEQFF TGTGCCAGCAGCTTGGCCCTGCGGGAGGTCCACAATGAGCAGTTCTTC
. TRBJ2-2 . TRBV25-1 CASSEYSIGELFF TGTGCCAGCAGTGAATATTCCATCGGGGAGCTGTTTTTT
. TRBJ2-7 . TRBV27 CASSLRVGGFYEQYF TGTGCCAGCAGTTTAAGGGTCGGAGGATTCTACGAGCAGTACTTC
. TRBJ1-1 . TRBV12-5 CASGLVIRAEAFF TGTGCTAGTGGTTTGGTAATCAGGGCTGAAGCTTTCTTT
. TRBJ1-2 . TRBV7-2 CASSLLLTGGYTF TGTGCCAGCAGCTTACTACTCACGGGGGGCTACACCTTC
. TRBJ1-3 . TRBV19 CAAKSQGSAGNTIYF TGTGCCGCCAAAAGTCAGGGATCGGCTGGAAACACCATATATTTT
. TRBJ2-7 TRBD1 TRBV5-6 CASSRGQTYVSYEQYF TGTGCCAGCAGCAGGGGGCAGACCTACGTCTCCTACGAGCAGTACTTC
. TRBJ2-4 TRBD1 TRBV5-4 CASSVDRVAKNIQYF TGTGCCAGCAGCGTGGACAGGGTAGCCAAAAACATTCAGTACTTC